This is a list of T cell receptor beta chains from one sample in a study of cytomegalovirus exposure and HLA in healthy donors. This table comes from immunoSEQ multiplex PCR, and its TCRdb copy is limited to in-frame clones, with some not included. The sample consists of some 180,000 clones, under 9.5% of them appearing once. Sequenced: PBMCs. These receptors were obtained from a woman younger than 45 in good health and CMV-seropositive. The CDR3 runs from the conserved cysteine through the conserved F or W. Fields, in order: clone size, J gene, D gene, V gene, CDR3 DNA, CDR3 protein. The D gene is left open where the match is weak. Only part of the rows carry a size: once, few, many, or a class if the clone is expanded.

few	TRBJ1-2	TRBD1	TRBV11-2	TGTGCCAGCAGCCTAGGGACAGGGCTTTATGGCTACACCTTC	CASSLGTGLYGYTF
-	TRBJ1-1	-	TRBV2	TGTGCCAGCAGCGGGTCCTGGGGAGACACTGAAGCTTTCTTT	CASSGSWGDTEAFF
-	TRBJ2-1	TRBD2	TRBV7-2	TGTGCCAGCAGCCAAGACGGGACTAGCTTATTCAATGAGCAGTTCTTC	CASSQDGTSLFNEQFF
few	TRBJ2-7	TRBD1	TRBV5-1	TGCGCCAGCAGCTTGGCCCCCCCCGGGACAGGGGTTAACGAGCAGTACTTC	CASSLAPPGTGVNEQYF
few	TRBJ1-4	TRBD1	TRBV9	TGTGCCAGCCGCCGACAGGGACCGCGTGAAAAACTGTTTTTT	CASRRQGPREKLFF
-	TRBJ2-5	TRBD1	TRBV7-6	TGTGCCAGCAGCTTAGGATGGGGACAGGGGGCTTCGGGGCAGACCCAGTACTTC	CASSLGWGQGASGQTQYF
-	TRBJ2-3	TRBD2	TRBV9	TGTGCCAGCAGCCCTGGACTAGGATCGTATACGCAGTATTTT	CASSPGLGSYTQYF
few	TRBJ1-2	-	TRBV9	TGTGCCAGCAGCGTGACTACGTCTAACTATGGCTACACCTTC	CASSVTTSNYGYTF
few	TRBJ2-7	TRBD2	TRBV5-1	TGCGCCAGCAGCTTGGAAGCGGGAGCCCACGAGCAGTACTTC	CASSLEAGAHEQYF
few	TRBJ1-1	TRBD1	TRBV6-5	TGTGCCAGCAGGACGACAGGGGGGGAGGAAGCTTTCTTT	CASRTTGGEEAFF
-	TRBJ2-5	-	TRBV18	TGTGCCAGCTCATTGGGACTTCAAGAGACCCAGTACTTC	CASSLGLQETQYF
-	TRBJ2-1	-	TRBV7-9	TGTGCCAGCAGCTGGGGAGGCCGACCTGCGGAGCAGTTCTTC	CASSWGGRPAEQFF
-	TRBJ1-5	-	TRBV5-1	TGCGCCAGCAGCATAGGGGAGGAATCGCCCCAGCATTTT	CASSIGEESPQHF
-	TRBJ2-5	-	TRBV7-9	TGTGCCAGCAGCTTAGGAGGGTCCGGGTGGGACTTC	CASSLGGSGWDF
-	TRBJ2-7	-	TRBV5-1	TGCGCCAGCAGCTTAGATGCCGCGGGATCTAGGGAGCAGTACTTC	CASSLDAAGSREQYF
few	TRBJ2-3	-	TRBV5-1	TGCGCCAGCAGCTTGGGACAGATTAGCACAGATACGCAGTATTTT	CASSLGQISTDTQYF
-	TRBJ1-1	TRBD1	TRBV5-5	TGTGCCAGCAGCTCCTACCGGGACAGTAACATGAACACTGAAGCTTTCTTT	CASSSYRDSNMNTEAFF
few	TRBJ1-4	-	TRBV29-1	TGCAGCGTTGAAGATCTTGGGGGGAAGGGTACTAATGAAAAACTGTTTTTT	CSVEDLGGKGTNEKLFF
-	TRBJ1-2	-	TRBV7-9	TGTGCCAGCAGCTTAGGGTTCGGGGAATCGGATGGCTACACCTTC	CASSLGFGESDGYTF
few	TRBJ2-3	TRBD2	TRBV27	TGTGCCAGCAGGGTGTTAGCGGGAGGGCCCGCAGATACGCAGTATTTT	CASRVLAGGPADTQYF
few	TRBJ2-3	TRBD2	TRBV5-1	TGCGCCAGCAGCTTACTAGCGGGAGTTAACACAGATACGCAGTATTTT	CASSLLAGVNTDTQYF
-	TRBJ1-1	-	TRBV27	TGTGCCAGCAGTTCGGGGGGCACTGAAGCTTTCTTT	CASSSGGTEAFF
-	TRBJ2-7	-	TRBV18	TGTGCCAGCTCGGCCGACAGGCTCTCCTACGAGCAGTACTTC	CASSADRLSYEQYF
few	TRBJ1-5	TRBD1	TRBV2	TGTGCCAGCGGTCCGGGACAGGCCCAACATTTT	CASGPGQAQHF
-	TRBJ2-1	-	TRBV11-3	TGTGCCAGCAGCTTATTCGGGAGTTCCTACAATGAGCAGTTCTTC	CASSLFGSSYNEQFF
-	TRBJ2-7	TRBD2	TRBV18	TGTGCCAGCTCACCAGTTCCAGCGGGAGGTGTGTACGAGCAGTACTTC	CASSPVPAGGVYEQYF
-	TRBJ1-5	-	TRBV6-5	TGTGCCGGACGACAGGATTACAATCAGCCCCAGCATTTT	CAGRQDYNQPQHF
-	TRBJ1-4	TRBD1	TRBV30	TGTGCCTGGGAGGACAGGGGGCTGCAAAAACTGTTTTTT	CAWEDRGLQKLFF
-	TRBJ2-7	-	TRBV4-2	TGTGCCAGCAGCCAAGCCCGGAGAAACTACGAGCAGTACTTC	CASSQARRNYEQYF
-	TRBJ2-1	-	TRBV6-1	TGTGCCAGCATGTCGGGTCAGGGTTTGTACAATGAGCAGTTCTTC	CASMSGQGLYNEQFF
few	TRBJ2-3	-	TRBV4-1	TGCGCCAGCAGCCAAGAGTCTAGCCCAGATACGCAGTATTTT	CASSQESSPDTQYF
few	TRBJ2-1	-	TRBV19	TGTGCCAGTAGTCCTCCAGTTTCCTACAATGAGCAGTTCTTC	CASSPPVSYNEQFF
few	TRBJ2-1	TRBD2	TRBV7-9	TGTGCCAGCAGCTTAAGGTCGACTAGCGATGAGCAGTTCTTC	CASSLRSTSDEQFF
-	TRBJ2-3	TRBD2	TRBV7-9	TGTGCCAGCAGCCTAGCGGCGGTAGCGGCAGATACGAAGTATTTT	CASSLAAVAADTKYF
few	TRBJ2-1	TRBD2	TRBV2	TGTGCCAGCGGAAGATCTAGCGGGAGTGGTAATGAGCAGTTCTTC	CASGRSSGSGNEQFF
-	TRBJ2-5	TRBD1	TRBV6-1	TGTGCCAGCAGTGAAAGGACAGGTTTGCAAGAGACCCAGTACTTC	CASSERTGLQETQYF
-	TRBJ1-1	-	TRBV19	TGTGCCAGTAGTATGGCGGGGAAGAACACTGAAGCTTTCTTT	CASSMAGKNTEAFF
-	TRBJ1-5	-	TRBV12-5	TGTGCTAGTGCCCTTACAACGCACAGGCAGGCCCAGCATTTT	CASALTTHRQAQHF
-	TRBJ2-5	-	TRBV9	TGTGCCAGCAGCCCTGACAGCAGGGAGACCCAGTACTTC	CASSPDSRETQYF
few	TRBJ1-2	-	TRBV6-1	TGTGCCAGCGGTGTGGAACGACAGGTCTATGGCTACACCTTC	CASGVERQVYGYTF
-	TRBJ2-3	-	TRBV7-2	TGTGCCAGCAGCCCACTGGGCGACACAGATACGCAGTATTTT	CASSPLGDTDTQYF
few	TRBJ2-2	-	TRBV6-5	TGTGCCAGCAGTTCACTAGTTCCCGGGGAGCTGTTTTTT	CASSSLVPGELFF
few	TRBJ1-5	-	TRBV5-1	TGCGCCAGCAGTGAGTTTAGCAATCAGCCCCAGCATTTT	CASSEFSNQPQHF
few	TRBJ2-7	TRBD2	TRBV10-2	TGCGCCAGCCGCGGGGGGAGCGGGGCATACGAGCAGTACTTC	CASRGGSGAYEQYF
-	TRBJ1-2	TRBD1	TRBV6-1	TGTGCCAGCAGTGAAGTGTTGAGAGGACAGGTCTATGGCTACACCTTC	CASSEVLRGQVYGYTF
-	TRBJ1-2	TRBD1	TRBV29-1	TGCAGCGTTGAAGATCTTAGCGACAGGGGTTTTGGCTACACCTTC	CSVEDLSDRGFGYTF
few	TRBJ2-3	TRBD2	TRBV6-6	TGTGCCAGCGGAATAGCGGGAGGGCGAGATACGCAGTATTTT	CASGIAGGRDTQYF
few	TRBJ1-2	TRBD1	TRBV2	TGTGCCAGCAGTGGGACAGGGAAGGACTATGGCTACACCTTC	CASSGTGKDYGYTF